The 21 T cell receptor beta chains listed next were all sequenced from one sample in a study of cytomegalovirus exposure and HLA in healthy donors. The PCR made use of 60 Vbeta and 13 Jbeta primers. Repertoires were generated with immunoSEQ multiplex PCR, while TCRdb's copy carries only in-frame clones and drops some. The sample lists more than 85,000 clones; approximately 82% were seen once. Sample: PBMCs. These receptors were collected from a man aged 25 to 40 in good health and CMV-seropositive.

This chain connects TRBV7-7 to TRBJ2-2, with D uncertain. The CDR3 sequence is 14 residues long. Looked up from germline, CDR1 is SSHAT and CDR2 is FNYEAQ (reference sequence). V was trimmed by 5 bases and J by 2 bases, leaving 9 bases between them. The CDR3 region is CASSLNSNTGELFF. CDR3 DNA: TGTGCCAGCAGCCTTAATAGTAACACCGGGGAGCTGTTTTTT.

This clone has a single count. The V gene is TRBV9, the J gene TRBJ2-5; possibly TRBD2 for D (7 bases). Germline lookup yields CDR1 SGDLS and CDR2 YYNGEE. This CDR3 is built from 15 residues. V dropped 3 bases and J dropped 2 bases, with 14 bases sitting between them. CDR3 amino acids: CASSAWGGGQETQYF. The CDR3 DNA follows: TGTGCCAGCAGCGCGTGGGGGGGCGGGCAAGAGACCCAGTACTTC. The whole variable domain, remainder taken from reference TRBV9 and TRBJ2-5, is DSGVTQTPKHLITATGQRVTLRCSPRSGDLSVYWYQQSLDQGLQFLIQYYNGEERAKGNILERFSAQQFPDLHSELNLSSLELGDSALYFCASSAWGGGQETQYFGPGTRLLVL.

J is TRBJ2-3 and V is TRBV29-1, with TRBD1 identical over 8 bases. From germline, CDR1 is SQVTM and CDR2 ANQGSEA. The length of the CDR3 is 15 residues. Trimming removed 3 bases from V and 6 bases from J; junction bases left unmatched: 11. The CDR3 sequence is CSVERGRGLVDTQYF. The CDR3 bases are TGCAGCGTTGAGAGAGGCAGGGGGCTAGTGGATACGCAGTATTTT.

The chain joins TRBV6-5 to TRBJ1-2, with D unresolved. Trimming took 5 bases from V and 8 from J, leaving 18 bases between them. The CDR3 sequence is 14 residues long. The germline CDR1 and CDR2 sequences are MNHEY and SVGAGI. CDR3 nucleotide sequence: TGTGCCAGCAGTGCCTCCCCTTTTCCGAGGGGCTACACCTTC. Protein sequence: CASSASPFPRGYTF.

The chain uses TRBV7-9 and TRBJ2-3, with TRBD2 matching over 15 bases. Germline trimming cut 4 bases from V and 6 bases from J; bases unmatched to any gene: 5. CDR3 length: 16 amino acids. Germline CDR1 SEHNR, CDR2 FQNEAQ (reference sequence). CDR3 in DNA: TGTGCCAGCAGCTCTGGACTAGCGGGGGGGCCGGATACGCAGTATTTT. Its protein is CASSSGLAGGPDTQYF.

V gene TRBV4-3 combines with J gene TRBJ2-7; 7 nucleotides line up with TRBD1. The germline V gene encodes CDR1 LGHNA and CDR2 YSLEER. CDR3 length equals 13 residues. The V and J ends lost 0 bases and 7 bases, in that order; junction bases with no gene match: 3. The CDR3 region is CASSQERGREQYF. DNA of the CDR3: TGCGCCAGCAGCCAAGAGAGGGGGCGGGAGCAGTACTTC.

The chain combines TRBV28 with TRBJ2-6, with D possibly TRBD1 on 5 matching bases. The V gene lost 6 bases and the J gene lost 4 bases, with 16 bases spanning the gap. The CDR3 covers 16 residues. Germline CDR1 is MDHEN and CDR2 is SYDVKM. CDR3 nucleotides: TGTGCCAGCAGCCTGACAGTTCCGCTCGGGGCCAACGTCCTGACTTTC. This gives the protein CASSLTVPLGANVLTF.

This chain links TRBV6-5 with TRBJ2-3, with D perhaps TRBD1 (6 bases). This CDR3 has 14 amino acids. Trimming left V 5 bases short and J 4 bases short, with 13 bases between. CDR1 and CDR2 (germline): MNHEY, SVGAGI. In nucleotides, the CDR3 is TGTGCCAGCAGTCCCGGCCAGGGGCCAGATACGCAGTATTTT. Translation gives CASSPGQGPDTQYF.

This chain uses TRBV30 with TRBJ1-2; 10 bases line up with TRBD1. The CDR3 is made up of 16 amino acids. V shed 4 bases, J shed 6 bases, and the junction held 14 bases outside the gene matches. The V gene's germline CDR1 is GTSNPN and CDR2 SVGIG (reference sequence). The CDR3 nucleotides read TGTGCCTGGAACCGGGACAGGGGCCCCACTGGGAATGGCTACACCTTC. Its protein is CAWNRDRGPTGNGYTF.

The chain recombines TRBV5-5 with TRBJ2-1; tentatively, D is TRBD1 (6 bases). The V gene lost 4 bases and the J gene lost 4 bases, with 21 bases spanning the gap. CDR1 SGHKS and CDR2 YYEKEE come from the germline V gene (reference sequence). This CDR3 has 17 residues. The CDR3 bases are TGTGCCAGCAGCGTAGGACAGCACACGGGGTTTTACAATGAGCAGTTCTTC. Protein product: CASSVGQHTGFYNEQFF.

This sequence joins TRBV5-6 and TRBJ1-1, with D unresolved. This CDR3 spans 13 amino acids. Deletions cut 2 bases from V and 11 bases from J, with 16 bases between. Germline V gene data show CDR1 as SGHDT and CDR2 as YYEEEE. The CDR3 sequence is CASSLPPGRMAFF. Written as DNA, the CDR3 is TGTGCCAGCAGCTTACCACCCGGGAGAATGGCTTTCTTT.

The rearrangement uses TRBV2 and TRBJ2-2; 11 nucleotides align to TRBD1. CDR3 length: 15 amino acids. V shed 7 bases and J 6 bases; nucleotides not matched to a gene: 7. Germline CDR1 and CDR2: SNHLY and FYNNEI. The CDR3 coding sequence is TGTGCCAGCAATCTAGGACAGGGGGCATCCGGGGAGCTGTTTTTT. Its protein is CASNLGQGASGELFF.

This chain joins TRBV30 and TRBJ2-2, with a weak D call TRBD2 (6 bases). Germline V CDR1 and CDR2: GTSNPN, SVGIG (reference sequence). V was clipped by 1 base and J by 3 bases, with 12 bases between them. The CDR3 is made up of 15 amino acids. CDR3 sequence (DNA): TGTGCCTGGAGTGGTGGGGGGACGGACACCGGGGAGCTGTTTTTT. Translating it yields CAWSGGGTDTGELFF.

Comment on this clone: The conserved phenylalanine or tryptophan normally closing the CDR3 is absent here, so this likely arose from a read error. The V and J genes are TRBV28 and TRBJ2-7, with TRBD2 identical over 7 bases. CDR1 is MDHEN and CDR2 is SYDVKM in the germline V gene. The CDR3 loop spans 14 amino acids. After removal of 6 bases from V and 2 bases from J, the junction contained 7 bases not matched to a gene. The CDR3 region has the DNA TGTGCCAGCAGGGGGGGTCTAGCGGCCTACGAGCAGTACCTC. It yields the protein CASRGGLAAYEQYL.

This clone appeared a single time. The chain links TRBV6-8 to TRBJ2-7, with 9 bases fitting TRBD1. Per germline, CDR1 MNHGY and CDR2 SAAAGT. This CDR3 contains 14 residues. After removal of 7 bases from V and 5 bases from J, the junction contained 9 bases not matched to a gene. The CDR3 DNA reads TGTGCCAGCATATCACGGACAGGGGTCCACGAGCAGTACTTC. It codes for CASISRTGVHEQYF.

The chain recombines TRBV19 with TRBJ2-7; a possible D gene is TRBD1 (6 bases). Germline V CDR1 and CDR2: LNHDA, SQIVND (reference sequence). This CDR3 comprises 14 residues. V was clipped by 5 bases and J by 3 bases, with 14 bases between them. CDR3 sequence reads: CASSVTGTGYEQYF. Written as DNA, the CDR3 is TGTGCCAGTAGTGTAACAGGGACGGGCTACGAGCAGTACTTC.

This clone turned up a few times. This chain connects TRBV6-5 to TRBJ2-3, with D uncertain. V lost 5 bases to trimming and J lost 0 bases, with 9 bases between them. The CDR3 loop spans 14 amino acids. Germline V CDR1 and CDR2: MNHEY, SVGAGI. The CDR3 spells CASSRSTSTDTQYF. In DNA form, the CDR3 reads TGTGCCAGCAGTCGTTCGACAAGCACAGATACGCAGTATTTT.

The V call is TRBV4-3, the J call TRBJ1-5; D is perhaps TRBD1 (6 bases). Germline CDR1 is LGHNA and CDR2 is YSLEER. The CDR3 has 15 amino acids. V lost 0 bases, J lost 1 base, and 7 bases lay in between. The CDR3 DNA follows: TGCGCCAGCAGCCAAGACAGGGGAAGCAATCAGCCCCAGCATTTT. This sequence encodes CASSQDRGSNQPQHF.

The rearrangement links TRBV29-1 to TRBJ2-1; 12 nucleotides line up with TRBD2. CDR1 and CDR2 (germline): SQVTM, ANQGSEA. J lost 6 bases, V lost 2 bases, and 2 bases had no gene match. This CDR3 comprises 14 residues. CDR3 sequence: CSVESSGGANEQFF. CDR3 bases: TGCAGCGTTGAATCTAGCGGGGGGGCCAATGAGCAGTTCTTC.

The rearrangement joins TRBV6-5 to TRBJ1-1; D is unclear. From germline, CDR1 is MNHEY and CDR2 SVGAGI. The CDR3 length is 14 residues. Trimming cost V 6 bases and J 1 base, with 12 bases left between them. The CDR3 sequence is CASSPGRGNTEAFF. The CDR3 DNA follows: TGTGCCAGCAGCCCCGGACGGGGGAACACTGAAGCTTTCTTT.

This clone was found a few times. The CDR3 DNA sequence: TGTGCCAGCAGCCAAGTAGCTAGCAATCAGCCCCAGCATTTT. It specifies CASSQVASNQPQHF. The gene calls are TRBV16 and TRBJ1-5; D not certain. Per germline, CDR1 KGHSY and CDR2 FQNENV. The CDR3 has 14 amino acids. V lost 2 bases to trimming and J lost 0 bases, with 5 bases between them.